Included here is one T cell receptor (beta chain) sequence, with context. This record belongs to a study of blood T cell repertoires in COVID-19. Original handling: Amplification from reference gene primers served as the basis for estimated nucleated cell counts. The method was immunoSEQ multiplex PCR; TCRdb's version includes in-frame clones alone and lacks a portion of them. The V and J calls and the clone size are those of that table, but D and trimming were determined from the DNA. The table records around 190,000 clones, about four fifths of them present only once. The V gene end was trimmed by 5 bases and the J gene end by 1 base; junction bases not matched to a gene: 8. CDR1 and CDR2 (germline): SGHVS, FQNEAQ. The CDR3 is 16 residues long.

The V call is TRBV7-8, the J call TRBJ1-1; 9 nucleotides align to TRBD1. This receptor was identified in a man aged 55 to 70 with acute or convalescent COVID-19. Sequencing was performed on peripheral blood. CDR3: CASSPYTDRGNTEAFF. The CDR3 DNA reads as TGTGCCAGCAGCCCATATACGGACAGGGGGAACACTGAAGCTTTCTTT.